This TCR beta chain was profiled in a study of CD8 T cells in ankylosing spondylitis. Findings and limits, study-wide: Clones that were linked to disease were CD8+ and were relatively rare in peripheral blood. For ankylosing spondylitis blood, a TCR beta motif of about eight highly homologous variants appeared characteristic. Certain motif variants had earlier appeared in reactive arthritis synovial fluid and blood.

Note on this clonotype: What it recognizes is unknown. One base away lies a much larger clone, so this may be a sequencing read error.

TCRdb analysed the 5' RACE reads with MiXCR anew, one entry per CDR3 protein. This table has more than 300,000 distinct CDR3 sequences, 8% appearing once. Germline loops: CDR1 ENHRY, CDR2 SYGVKD. The CDR3 consists of 14 residues. Specimen: blood, either unsorted or a sorted T cell fraction (not recorded which). The receptor was isolated from a male donor with ankylosing spondylitis. This chain joins TRBV10-3 and TRBJ1-1; D gene unclear. The CDR3 region is CAISEVQMKTEAFF. As DNA, the CDR3 is TGTGCCATCAGTGAGGTGCAGATGAAAACTGAAGCTTTCTTT.